Listed below are T cell receptor beta chains from one sample, sequenced in a study of blood T cell repertoires in COVID-19. Clones were read by immunoSEQ multiplex PCR, and TCRdb kept only the in-frame ones, dropping some. The sample carries 290,000 or so clones, approximately 91% recorded once. What was sequenced was peripheral blood. These receptors all stem from a woman aged 25 to 39 with COVID-19, enrolled during active disease. Each CDR3 is given with its conserved first and last residue. The order of the fields is V gene, D gene, clone size, J gene, CDR3 DNA, CDR3 protein. D genes are given only for firm matches. Where a row states a size, it is once, few, many or the class of an expanded clone; other rows omit it.

TRBV6-6	NA	NA	TRBJ1-4	TGTGCCAGCAGTCGAGGCAGCGGGGGCTTTAATGAAAAACTGTTTTTT	CASSRGSGGFNEKLFF
TRBV29-1	TRBD2	NA	TRBJ2-1	TGCAGCGTTCGGTGGACTAGCAAAATCAATGAGCAGTTCTTC	CSVRWTSKINEQFF
TRBV11-2	NA	NA	TRBJ2-7	TGTGCCAGCAGCTTAGATCTTCGGGTACCCACCTACGAGCAGTACTTC	CASSLDLRVPTYEQYF
TRBV30	TRBD1	NA	TRBJ1-1	TGTGCCTGGAGTACAGGGGTTAGCACTGAAGCTTTCTTT	CAWSTGVSTEAFF
TRBV6-4	NA	NA	TRBJ1-1	TGTGCCAGCAGCCCAACCAGACAGTCGAACACTGAAGCTTTCTTT	CASSPTRQSNTEAFF
TRBV7-6	TRBD1	NA	TRBJ2-7	TGTGCCAGCAGCTTAGGGACAGGGCTATCCTACGAGCAGTACTTC	CASSLGTGLSYEQYF
TRBV15	NA	once	TRBJ1-4	TGTGCCACCAGCAGAGAGAGATTTGATTCACTGTTTTTT	CATSRERFDSLFF
TRBV11-3	NA	NA	TRBJ2-3	TGTGCCAGCAGCCCCAGGGTGACGGATACGCAGTATTTT	CASSPRVTDTQYF
TRBV19	TRBD2	once	TRBJ2-1	TGTGCCAGTCGGGCTAGCGGATACAATGAGCAGTTCTTC	CASRASGYNEQFF
TRBV7-2	TRBD1	once	TRBJ2-7	TGTGCCAGCAGCCGTCAGGGGGCGGAATACGAGCAGTACTTC	CASSRQGAEYEQYF
TRBV6-5	NA	NA	TRBJ2-3	TGTGCCAGCAGCAACCCCGGGAAACTCGGTACGCAGTATTTT	CASSNPGKLGTQYF
TRBV3-1/TRBV3-2	TRBD1	few	TRBJ1-2	TGTGCCAGCAGCCTTCCGGGACAGGGGCTTGGCTACACCTTC	CASSLPGQGLGYTF
TRBV27	NA	NA	TRBJ2-7	TGTGCCAGCAGTTTATCAGGGGGAGGGTCCTACGAGCAGTACTTC	CASSLSGGGSYEQYF
TRBV19	NA	once	TRBJ1-5	TGTGCCAGTAGTATTGGCGGTAATCAGCCCCAGCATTTT	CASSIGGNQPQHF
TRBV6-4	NA	NA	TRBJ2-1	TGTGCCAGCAGTGACTCGGGCGGAGGGAGCTCCTACAATGAGCAGTTCTTC	CASSDSGGGSSYNEQFF
TRBV19	TRBD1	NA	TRBJ1-1	TGTGCCAGTAGTTTCGGGACAGGGGCGGACACTGAAGCTTTCTTT	CASSFGTGADTEAFF
TRBV9	NA	NA	TRBJ1-4	TGTGCCAGCAGCGTAATCGAGACCGAAAGGCGGTTTAATGAAAAACTGTTTTTT	CASSVIETERRFNEKLFF
TRBV30	NA	NA	TRBJ1-5	TGTGCCTGGAGTTCCAGGTACTCCAATCAGCCCCAGCATTTT	CAWSSRYSNQPQHF
TRBV11-2	NA	NA	TRBJ1-2	TGTGCCAGCAGCTTAGGACAGAGCTATGGCTACACCTTC	CASSLGQSYGYTF
TRBV6-5	NA	NA	TRBJ1-2	TGTGCCAGCAGTTACAGGTTTGCGGACAACGGCTACACCTTC	CASSYRFADNGYTF
TRBV9	NA	NA	TRBJ1-2	TGTGCCAGCAGCACCCGGGACAAGAACTATGGCTACACCTTC	CASSTRDKNYGYTF
TRBV6-5	NA	NA	TRBJ1-5	TGTGCCAGCAGTCCCCCGGTGGGACTCAATCAGCCCCAGCATTTT	CASSPPVGLNQPQHF
TRBV27	TRBD1	NA	TRBJ2-4	TGTGCCAGCAGTACACAGGGGGCGCCGGCCAAAAACATTCAGTACTTC	CASSTQGAPAKNIQYF
TRBV3-1/TRBV3-2	NA	NA	TRBJ1-1	TGTGCCAGCAGCCAGGGGGGTGAAGCTTTCTTT	CASSQGGEAFF
TRBV5-1	NA	NA	TRBJ2-5	TGCGCCAGCAGCTTGGGCAGTCAAGAGACCCAGTACTTC	CASSLGSQETQYF
TRBV24-1	NA	NA	TRBJ2-1	TGTGCCACCAGTGATCCCCGCCGGGGTGACAATGAGCAGTTCTTC	CATSDPRRGDNEQFF
TRBV7-8	NA	NA	TRBJ2-1	TGTGCCAGCAGCTTGGAGGGGGAGGGGATTTACAATGAGCAGTTCTTC	CASSLEGEGIYNEQFF
TRBV19	TRBD2	NA	TRBJ2-1	TGTGCCAGTAGTTCTCGACTAGCGTTGGATGAGCAGTTCTTC	CASSSRLALDEQFF
TRBV6-2/TRBV6-3	NA	NA	TRBJ1-1	TGTGCCAGCAGTTACGGGAACCCGGGACACCGGAACACTGAAGCTTTCTTT	CASSYGNPGHRNTEAFF
TRBV28	TRBD1	NA	TRBJ1-2	TGTGCCAGCAGATTTCTTCCGGGACAGGGGGCGCTTGGCTACACCTTC	CASRFLPGQGALGYTF
TRBV3-1/TRBV3-2	NA	NA	TRBJ2-1	TGTGCCAGCAGCCAAGACCGCCAGGGTTACAATGAGCAGTTCTTC	CASSQDRQGYNEQFF
TRBV5-1	NA	NA	TRBJ1-1	TGCGCCAGCAGCGACGGACAGTATACTGAAGCTTTCTTT	CASSDGQYTEAFF
TRBV11-3	TRBD2	NA	TRBJ2-2	TGTGCCAGCAGCCCCCGGGGACTAGGGGTCACCGGGGAGCTGTTTTTT	CASSPRGLGVTGELFF
TRBV18	NA	NA	TRBJ2-2	TGTGCCAGCTCCCAGGACAGGAACACCGGGGAGCTGTTTTTT	CASSQDRNTGELFF
TRBV6-1	NA	NA	TRBJ2-7	TGTGCCAGCAGTGAGTCACAGGCAGGTGAGCAGTACTTC	CASSESQAGEQYF
TRBV14	TRBD2	NA	TRBJ2-1	TGTGCCAGCAGCCACTACCGACTAGCGGGAGGGTGGAATGAGCAGTTCTTC	CASSHYRLAGGWNEQFF
TRBV5-3	NA	NA	TRBJ1-5	TGTGCCAGAAGCATCAGGGAGCCCCAGCATTTT	CARSIREPQHF
TRBV5-8	NA	NA	TRBJ1-1	TGTGCCAGCAGCTTGTTTGGAGCCACTGAAGCTTTCTTT	CASSLFGATEAFF